This T cell receptor (beta chain) stems from a study of cytomegalovirus exposure and HLA in healthy donors. This clone was found once. Its antigen remains unidentified. The repertoire was sequenced with immunoSEQ multiplex PCR; TCRdb's copy has only in-frame clones and lacks some. The sample shows fewer than 120,000 clones, approximately 90% of them seen only once. The donors were part of the validation cohort of around 110 subjects. That cohort was separate from the first cohort, which comprised under 700 subjects. This CDR3 is built from 15 residues. Germline loops: CDR1 PRHDT, CDR2 FYEKMQ (reference sequence). J gave up 0 bases and V 5 bases, and 7 bases lay outside the gene matches. Study findings and constraints: According to a later analysis, TCR clusters from the first cohort tended to co-occur in the roughly 130 validation repertoires. There were some 150 TCR beta chains listed as cytomegalovirus-associated. Rarity marked most TCR sequences, yet some public TCRs occurred in many donors.

This receptor was taken from a woman under 30 in good health and CMV-seronegative. This chain uses TRBV13 with TRBJ2-7; TRBD1 matches 7 bases. Sequencing was carried out using PBMCs. As DNA, the CDR3 is TGTGCCAGCAGCCAAACCCGGGACAGCTCCTACGAGCAGTACTTC. This encodes CASSQTRDSSYEQYF.